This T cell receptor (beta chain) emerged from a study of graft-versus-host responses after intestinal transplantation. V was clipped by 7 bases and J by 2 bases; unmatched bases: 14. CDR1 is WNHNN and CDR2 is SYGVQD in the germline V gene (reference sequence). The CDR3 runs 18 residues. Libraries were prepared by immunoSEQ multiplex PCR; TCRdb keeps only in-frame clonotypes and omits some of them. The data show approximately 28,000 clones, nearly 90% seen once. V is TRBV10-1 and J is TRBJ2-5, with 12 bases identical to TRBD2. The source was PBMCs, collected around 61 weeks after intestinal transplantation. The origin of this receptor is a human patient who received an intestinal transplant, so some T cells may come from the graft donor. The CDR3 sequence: CASTLGLAGGTQQETQYF. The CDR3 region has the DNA TGCGCCAGCACCCTAGGGCTAGCGGGGGGGACTCAGCAAGAGACCCAGTACTTC.